These T cell receptor beta chains were read from a single sample in a study of PD-1 blockade in mismatch repair-deficient tumors. Sequencing used immunoSEQ multiplex PCR; TCRdb keeps in-frame clones, though not all of them. The table includes roughly 79,000 clones, approximately 80% detected once. The source material was peripheral blood, sampled 44 weeks after starting pembrolizumab. The receptors originated from an adult with mismatch repair-deficient cancer. Both conserved end residues are part of each CDR3. A D gene is named only where the DNA matches it firmly. Expanded clones get a size class; other rows say once, few or many, or leave the size out.

d_gene: TRBD2; v_gene: TRBV5-4; j_gene: TRBJ2-1; abundance: .; CDR3nt: TGTGCCAGCAGCTTTTTGCGGGAGCGGCGCAATGAGCAGTTCTTC; CDR3aa: CASSFLRERRNEQFF
d_gene: .; v_gene: TRBV7-2; j_gene: TRBJ2-7; abundance: once; CDR3nt: TGTGCCAGCAGCAACGACCTGCGGACGGGCGGCGAGCAGTACTTC; CDR3aa: CASSNDLRTGGEQYF
d_gene: .; v_gene: TRBV5-5; j_gene: TRBJ2-1; abundance: .; CDR3nt: TGTGCCAGCAGCCTCGATAGCTCCTACAATGAGCAGTTCTTC; CDR3aa: CASSLDSSYNEQFF
d_gene: .; v_gene: TRBV27; j_gene: TRBJ1-5; abundance: .; CDR3nt: TGTGCCAGCAGTTCCGGGGGAAGCAATCAGCCCCAGCATTTT; CDR3aa: CASSSGGSNQPQHF
d_gene: .; v_gene: TRBV29-1; j_gene: TRBJ2-7; abundance: .; CDR3nt: TGCAGCGTCGCGGGACGGGCGTCAGGGGAGCAGTACTTC; CDR3aa: CSVAGRASGEQYF
d_gene: .; v_gene: TRBV30; j_gene: TRBJ2-4; abundance: .; CDR3nt: TGTGCCTGGGCAAAGGGTCTAGCCAAAAACATTCAGTACTTC; CDR3aa: CAWAKGLAKNIQYF
d_gene: TRBD1; v_gene: TRBV7-9; j_gene: TRBJ1-4; abundance: .; CDR3nt: TGTGCCAGCAGCTTATCACGACAGGGAAATGAAAAACTGTTTTTT; CDR3aa: CASSLSRQGNEKLFF
d_gene: TRBD1; v_gene: TRBV7-9; j_gene: TRBJ2-5; abundance: .; CDR3nt: TGTGCCAGCAGCCAACGCGGGACAGGGAACGAGACCCAGTACTTC; CDR3aa: CASSQRGTGNETQYF
d_gene: TRBD2; v_gene: TRBV30; j_gene: TRBJ2-7; abundance: .; CDR3nt: TGTGCCTGGGCGGGGGGGGGCGAGCAGTACTTC; CDR3aa: CAWAGGGEQYF
d_gene: .; v_gene: TRBV14; j_gene: TRBJ2-1; abundance: few; CDR3nt: TGTGCCAGCAGCCGCATGAGCTCCTACAATGAGCAGTTCTTC; CDR3aa: CASSRMSSYNEQFF
d_gene: TRBD1; v_gene: TRBV4-3; j_gene: TRBJ2-7; abundance: .; CDR3nt: TGCGCCAGCAGCCCAGGAACTCGACAGGGGGCGACCTACGAGCAGTACTTC; CDR3aa: CASSPGTRQGATYEQYF
d_gene: .; v_gene: TRBV30; j_gene: TRBJ1-1; abundance: .; CDR3nt: TGTGCCCGGGGGAGGGAGGGCGCTGGGGTCACTGAAGCTTTCTTT; CDR3aa: CARGREGAGVTEAFF
d_gene: TRBD1; v_gene: TRBV7-3; j_gene: TRBJ2-7; abundance: .; CDR3nt: TGTGCCAGCAGCTTGTCCCGGGACAGCTACGAGCAGTACTTC; CDR3aa: CASSLSRDSYEQYF
d_gene: .; v_gene: TRBV6-1; j_gene: TRBJ1-2; abundance: .; CDR3nt: TGTGCCAGCAGCGAGGACAACTATGGCTACACCTTC; CDR3aa: CASSEDNYGYTF
d_gene: TRBD2; v_gene: TRBV5-6; j_gene: TRBJ2-1; abundance: .; CDR3nt: TGTGCCAGCAGCTCCTTGACTAGCGGGTACACCTACAATGAGCAGTTCTTC; CDR3aa: CASSSLTSGYTYNEQFF
d_gene: .; v_gene: TRBV5-1; j_gene: TRBJ2-3; abundance: .; CDR3nt: TGCGCCAGCAGCTTTTTAGATACGCAGTATTTT; CDR3aa: CASSFLDTQYF
d_gene: TRBD1; v_gene: TRBV10-3; j_gene: TRBJ2-3; abundance: few; CDR3nt: TGTGCCATCATCGGACAGGGGACAGATACGCAGTATTTT; CDR3aa: CAIIGQGTDTQYF
d_gene: TRBD2; v_gene: TRBV7-8; j_gene: TRBJ2-5; abundance: .; CDR3nt: TGTGCCAGCAGCGTACTAGCGAGGGAGACCCAGTACTTC; CDR3aa: CASSVLARETQYF
d_gene: TRBD1; v_gene: TRBV7-3; j_gene: TRBJ2-1; abundance: .; CDR3nt: TGTGCCAGCAGCTCCATGGGGGGGACAGGGTTGAATGAGCAGTTCTTC; CDR3aa: CASSSMGGTGLNEQFF
d_gene: TRBD2; v_gene: TRBV4-1; j_gene: TRBJ2-1; abundance: few; CDR3nt: TGCGCCAGCAGCCGAGTAGCGGGAGGGGCAAACAATGAGCAGTTCTTC; CDR3aa: CASSRVAGGANNEQFF
d_gene: TRBD1; v_gene: TRBV7-7; j_gene: TRBJ2-7; abundance: .; CDR3nt: TGCGCTAGCAGCCAGTCCCCTGGACAGGCCGAGCAGTACTTC; CDR3aa: CASSQSPGQAEQYF
d_gene: .; v_gene: TRBV5-4; j_gene: TRBJ2-1; abundance: few; CDR3nt: TGTGCCAGCAGCTTGGTTCCGAGCGGCCACAATGAGCAGTTCTTC; CDR3aa: CASSLVPSGHNEQFF
d_gene: .; v_gene: TRBV4-2; j_gene: TRBJ1-3; abundance: once; CDR3nt: TGTGTCAGCAGCCAAGACAGGATCTCTGGAAACACCATATATTTT; CDR3aa: CVSSQDRISGNTIYF
d_gene: .; v_gene: TRBV5-1; j_gene: TRBJ2-7; abundance: .; CDR3nt: TGCGCCAGCAGCTTGGAAGGATACGAGCAGTACTTC; CDR3aa: CASSLEGYEQYF
d_gene: .; v_gene: TRBV7-2; j_gene: TRBJ2-1; abundance: .; CDR3nt: TGTGCCAGCAGCCAAGGACAGCTCAATGAGCAGTTCTTC; CDR3aa: CASSQGQLNEQFF
d_gene: .; v_gene: TRBV10-1; j_gene: TRBJ2-2; abundance: .; CDR3nt: TGCGCCAGCAGCGGACCGACGAACACCGGGGAGCTGTTTTTT; CDR3aa: CASSGPTNTGELFF
d_gene: .; v_gene: TRBV29-1; j_gene: TRBJ1-1; abundance: .; CDR3nt: TGCAGCGTTGAACCGATTACGAGGACGCTGAACACTGAAGCTTTCTTT; CDR3aa: CSVEPITRTLNTEAFF
d_gene: .; v_gene: TRBV28; j_gene: TRBJ2-7; abundance: many; CDR3nt: TGTGCCAGCAGTTCAGGGGTCCACGAGCAGTACTTC; CDR3aa: CASSSGVHEQYF
d_gene: .; v_gene: TRBV9; j_gene: TRBJ2-1; abundance: once; CDR3nt: TGTGCCAGCTCGACGGACAATGAGCAGTTCTTC; CDR3aa: CASSTDNEQFF
d_gene: TRBD1; v_gene: TRBV11-3; j_gene: TRBJ2-1; abundance: once; CDR3nt: TGTGCCAGCAGCTTAGATATAACAGGGGCCGGGTACAATGAGCAGTTCTTC; CDR3aa: CASSLDITGAGYNEQFF
d_gene: .; v_gene: TRBV15; j_gene: TRBJ2-3; abundance: .; CDR3nt: TGTGCCACCTGCCGGGACCCTGGAGATACGCAGTATTTT; CDR3aa: CATCRDPGDTQYF
d_gene: TRBD1; v_gene: TRBV28; j_gene: TRBJ2-7; abundance: once; CDR3nt: TGTGCCAGCAGTTTACGTCAGGGGGCGAGGGAGCAGTACTTC; CDR3aa: CASSLRQGAREQYF
d_gene: .; v_gene: TRBV5-1; j_gene: TRBJ2-1; abundance: .; CDR3nt: TGCGCCAGCAGCAAACTACGACCAGGGGATGAGCAGTTCTTC; CDR3aa: CASSKLRPGDEQFF
d_gene: .; v_gene: TRBV4-1; j_gene: TRBJ2-3; abundance: few; CDR3nt: TGCGCCAGCAGCCATGAGGACTGGGTTCGCGGAGATACGCAGTATTTT; CDR3aa: CASSHEDWVRGDTQYF
d_gene: TRBD1; v_gene: TRBV9; j_gene: TRBJ1-2; abundance: .; CDR3nt: TGTGCCAGCAGCGATTTATACAGGGGGCCCGGCGAGGGGTCGGGCTACACCTTC; CDR3aa: CASSDLYRGPGEGSGYTF
d_gene: TRBD2; v_gene: TRBV10-3; j_gene: TRBJ2-7; abundance: .; CDR3nt: TGTGCCATCAGTTCCGGGACTAGCGAAGCCTACGAGCAGTACTTC; CDR3aa: CAISSGTSEAYEQYF
d_gene: .; v_gene: TRBV7-6; j_gene: TRBJ2-7; abundance: .; CDR3nt: TGTGCCAGCAGCTCGAGGGCTCGACCCGTCGAGCAGTACTTC; CDR3aa: CASSSRARPVEQYF
d_gene: TRBD2; v_gene: TRBV10-3; j_gene: TRBJ2-1; abundance: .; CDR3nt: TGTGCCATCAGTGGGACTAGCGGGTTAAGCTCCTACAATGAGCAGTTCTTC; CDR3aa: CAISGTSGLSSYNEQFF
d_gene: TRBD2; v_gene: TRBV6-5; j_gene: TRBJ2-7; abundance: .; CDR3nt: TGTGCCAGCAGTATGGGACTAGGGCTCGAGCAGTACTTC; CDR3aa: CASSMGLGLEQYF
d_gene: .; v_gene: TRBV19; j_gene: TRBJ2-6; abundance: .; CDR3nt: TGTGCCAGTAGTGTAAGACAGTCTGGGGCCAACGTCCTGACTTTC; CDR3aa: CASSVRQSGANVLTF
d_gene: TRBD1; v_gene: TRBV15; j_gene: TRBJ2-5; abundance: .; CDR3nt: TGTGCCACCAGCAGAGAACAGGGGGAGACCCAGTACTTC; CDR3aa: CATSREQGETQYF
d_gene: TRBD1; v_gene: TRBV5-1; j_gene: TRBJ2-3; abundance: .; CDR3nt: TGCGCCAGCACGCCTCAGGGGGCGCAGGTCGCAGATACGCAGTATTTT; CDR3aa: CASTPQGAQVADTQYF
d_gene: .; v_gene: TRBV11-3; j_gene: TRBJ1-2; abundance: .; CDR3nt: TGTGCCAGCAGCTTAAGTTTACAGTATGGCTACACCTTC; CDR3aa: CASSLSLQYGYTF
d_gene: TRBD1; v_gene: TRBV28; j_gene: TRBJ2-7; abundance: few; CDR3nt: TGTGCCAGCAGCCCGACAGGGGTGGGCTCCTACGAGCAGTACTTC; CDR3aa: CASSPTGVGSYEQYF
d_gene: TRBD1; v_gene: TRBV9; j_gene: TRBJ1-2; abundance: .; CDR3nt: TGTGCCAGCAGCCCCGGGACAGGGTGGTACTACACCTTC; CDR3aa: CASSPGTGWYYTF
d_gene: .; v_gene: TRBV18; j_gene: TRBJ2-2; abundance: .; CDR3nt: TGTGCCAGCTCACCACTAGGTCCCTTACCCGGGGAGCTGTTTTTT; CDR3aa: CASSPLGPLPGELFF
d_gene: .; v_gene: TRBV27; j_gene: TRBJ2-2; abundance: .; CDR3nt: TGTGCCAGCAGTTTATGGGACATCCCCGGGGAGCTGTTTTTT; CDR3aa: CASSLWDIPGELFF
d_gene: TRBD1; v_gene: TRBV4-1; j_gene: TRBJ2-2; abundance: .; CDR3nt: TGCGCCAGCAGCCGCCAACCGGGACAGGTCGACACCGGGGAGCTGTTTTTT; CDR3aa: CASSRQPGQVDTGELFF
d_gene: TRBD2; v_gene: TRBV5-1; j_gene: TRBJ2-5; abundance: .; CDR3nt: TGCGCCAGCAGCTCAGGACTAGCGGGGAAACAAGAGACCCAGTACTTC; CDR3aa: CASSSGLAGKQETQYF
d_gene: .; v_gene: TRBV7-8; j_gene: TRBJ1-5; abundance: .; CDR3nt: TGTGCCAGCAGCTTAGTTGCTGATCAGCCCCAGCATTTT; CDR3aa: CASSLVADQPQHF
d_gene: .; v_gene: TRBV27; j_gene: TRBJ2-7; abundance: .; CDR3nt: TGTGCCAGCGGTTCTTACAGACCGCCCTACGAGCAGTACTTC; CDR3aa: CASGSYRPPYEQYF
d_gene: .; v_gene: TRBV19; j_gene: TRBJ1-1; abundance: once; CDR3nt: TGTGCCAGTAGTCCTACCTCGGGTAGGTGGACTGAAGCTTTCTTT; CDR3aa: CASSPTSGRWTEAFF
d_gene: .; v_gene: TRBV9; j_gene: TRBJ1-1; abundance: .; CDR3nt: TGTGCCAGCAGCGCCCTCCACGGGGGCGGTACACGGAGCACTGAAGCTTTCTTT; CDR3aa: CASSALHGGGTRSTEAFF
d_gene: .; v_gene: TRBV19; j_gene: TRBJ1-1; abundance: .; CDR3nt: TGTGCCAGTAGTATAGAAGGCAACACTGAAGCTTTCTTT; CDR3aa: CASSIEGNTEAFF
d_gene: .; v_gene: TRBV14; j_gene: TRBJ2-1; abundance: .; CDR3nt: TGTGCCAGCAGCCAATGGTCGCTAGCTTGGAGCTCCTACAATGAGCAGTTCTTC; CDR3aa: CASSQWSLAWSSYNEQFF
d_gene: TRBD1; v_gene: TRBV7-2; j_gene: TRBJ1-2; abundance: .; CDR3nt: TGTGCCAGCAGCTCCCAGGGGGTCGGTGGCTACACCTTC; CDR3aa: CASSSQGVGGYTF
d_gene: .; v_gene: TRBV7-6; j_gene: TRBJ2-4; abundance: .; CDR3nt: TGTGCCAGCAGCTTAGATGGAGGGGGTAACATTCAGTACTTC; CDR3aa: CASSLDGGGNIQYF
d_gene: .; v_gene: TRBV9; j_gene: TRBJ2-1; abundance: .; CDR3nt: TGTGCCAGCAGCGTTGGTAACTACAATGAGCAGTTCTTC; CDR3aa: CASSVGNYNEQFF
d_gene: .; v_gene: TRBV28; j_gene: TRBJ1-2; abundance: .; CDR3nt: TGTGCCAGCAGTTTAGGGTCGTCCGGGGTAGACTATGGCTACACCTTC; CDR3aa: CASSLGSSGVDYGYTF
d_gene: .; v_gene: TRBV27; j_gene: TRBJ2-4; abundance: .; CDR3nt: TGTGCCAGCAGTAACCCGAGCGGACCCAAAAACATTCAGTACTTC; CDR3aa: CASSNPSGPKNIQYF